This T cell receptor beta chain comes out of a study of identical twins. A universal primer site was added by template switching, and unique molecular identifiers were carried by the cDNA. From the 5' RACE reads, TCRdb called clonotypes with MiXCR, one entry per CDR3 protein. The sample lists 310,000 or so distinct CDR3 sequences, roughly 8.6% seen once, with about 7.1% in the top ten. The CDR3 runs to 19 residues. Germline CDR1 and CDR2: MNHNS and SASEGT. Trimming removed 4 bases at V and 2 bases at J, with 27 bases between. These data also featured in a second study, about yellow fever vaccine responses in identical twins. Per that paper: Twins' vaccine T cell response reportedly seemed partly convergent, partly personalized.

This clonotype originated in a young woman in good health. Sequencing input: CD8+ T cells sorted from blood. This sequence joins TRBV6-1 and TRBJ2-7; D unresolved. CDR3 sequence reads: CASSVVDKGSVLPPYEQYF. The CDR3 region has the DNA TGTGCCAGCAGTGTGGTTGATAAGGGATCCGTTCTTCCCCCCTACGAGCAGTACTTC.